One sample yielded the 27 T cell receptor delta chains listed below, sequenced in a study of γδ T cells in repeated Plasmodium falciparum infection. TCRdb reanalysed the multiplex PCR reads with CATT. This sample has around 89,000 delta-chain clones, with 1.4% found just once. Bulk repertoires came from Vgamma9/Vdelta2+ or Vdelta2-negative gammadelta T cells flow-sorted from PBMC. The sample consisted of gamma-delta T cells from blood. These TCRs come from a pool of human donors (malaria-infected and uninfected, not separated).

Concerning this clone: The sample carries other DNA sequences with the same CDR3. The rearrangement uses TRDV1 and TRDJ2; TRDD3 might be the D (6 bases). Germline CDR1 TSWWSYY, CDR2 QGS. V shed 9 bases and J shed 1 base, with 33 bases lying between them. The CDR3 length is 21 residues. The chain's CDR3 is CALVGALLILGDTLLTAQLFF. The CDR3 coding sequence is TGTGCTCTCGTGGGGGCCCTACTCATACTGGGAGATACGCTTTTGACAGCACAACTCTTCTTT.

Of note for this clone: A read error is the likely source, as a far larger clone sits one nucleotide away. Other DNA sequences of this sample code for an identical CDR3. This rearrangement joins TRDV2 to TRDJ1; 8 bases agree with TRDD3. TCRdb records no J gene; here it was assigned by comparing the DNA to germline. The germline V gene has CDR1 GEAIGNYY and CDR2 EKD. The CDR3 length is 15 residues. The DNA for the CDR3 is TGTGCCTGTGACGCCTTACTGGGGGGGGCCGACAAACTCATCTTT. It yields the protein CACDALLGGADKLIF.

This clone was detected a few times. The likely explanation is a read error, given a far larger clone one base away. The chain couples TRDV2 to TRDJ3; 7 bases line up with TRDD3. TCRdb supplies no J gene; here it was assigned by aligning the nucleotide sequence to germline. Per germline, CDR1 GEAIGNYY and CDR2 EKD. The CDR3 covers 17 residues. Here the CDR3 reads CACDTGDRRKDTRQMFF. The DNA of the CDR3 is TGTGCCTGCGACACCGGGGATAGGCGAAAAGACACCCGACAGATGTTTTTC.

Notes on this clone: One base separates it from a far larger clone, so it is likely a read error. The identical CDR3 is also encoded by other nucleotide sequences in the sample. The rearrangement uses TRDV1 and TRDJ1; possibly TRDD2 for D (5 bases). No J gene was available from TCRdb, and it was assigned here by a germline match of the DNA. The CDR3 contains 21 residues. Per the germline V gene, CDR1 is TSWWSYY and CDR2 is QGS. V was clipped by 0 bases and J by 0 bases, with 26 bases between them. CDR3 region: CALGELSTYAFNMPYTDKLIF. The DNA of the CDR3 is TGTGCTCTTGGGGAACTAAGTACCTACGCCTTTAACATGCCGTACACCGATAAACTCATCTTT.

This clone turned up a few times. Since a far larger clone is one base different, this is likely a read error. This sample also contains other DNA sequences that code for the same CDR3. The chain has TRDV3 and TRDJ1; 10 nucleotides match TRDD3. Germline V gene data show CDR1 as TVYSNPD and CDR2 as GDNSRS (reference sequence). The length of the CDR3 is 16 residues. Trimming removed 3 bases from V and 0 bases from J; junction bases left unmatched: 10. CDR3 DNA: TGTGCCTTCCCGCCTTCCACTGGGGGATACACCGATAAACTCATCTTT. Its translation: CAFPPSTGGYTDKLIF.

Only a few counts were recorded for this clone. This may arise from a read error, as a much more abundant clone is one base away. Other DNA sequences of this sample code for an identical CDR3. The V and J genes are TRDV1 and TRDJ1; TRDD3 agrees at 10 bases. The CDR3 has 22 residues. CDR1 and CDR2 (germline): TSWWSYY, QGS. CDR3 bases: TGTGCCCTTGGGGAACTAAGGCCCTACGGGGGGATACGGAACCACGCCCTCGAAAAACTCATCTTT. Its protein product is CALGELRPYGGIRNHALEKLIF.

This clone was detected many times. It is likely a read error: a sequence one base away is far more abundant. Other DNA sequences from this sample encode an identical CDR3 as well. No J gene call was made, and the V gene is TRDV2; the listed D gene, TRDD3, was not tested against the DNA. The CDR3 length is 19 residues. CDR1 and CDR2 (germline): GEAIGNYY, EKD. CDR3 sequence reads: CACDTRTGGYSTFTDKLIF. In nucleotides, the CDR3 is TGTGCCTGTGACACCCGTACTGGGGGATACTCAACCTTCACCGATAAGCTCATCTTT.

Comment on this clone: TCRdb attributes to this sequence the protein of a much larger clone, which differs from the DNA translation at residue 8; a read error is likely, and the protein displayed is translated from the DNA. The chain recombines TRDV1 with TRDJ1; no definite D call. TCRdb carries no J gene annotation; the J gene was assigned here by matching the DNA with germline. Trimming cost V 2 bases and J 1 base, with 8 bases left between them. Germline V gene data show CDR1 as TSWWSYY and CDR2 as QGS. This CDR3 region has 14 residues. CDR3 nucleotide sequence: TGTGCTCTTGGGGAATGGCCCCGCACCGATAAACTCATCTTT. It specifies CALGEWPRTDKLIF.

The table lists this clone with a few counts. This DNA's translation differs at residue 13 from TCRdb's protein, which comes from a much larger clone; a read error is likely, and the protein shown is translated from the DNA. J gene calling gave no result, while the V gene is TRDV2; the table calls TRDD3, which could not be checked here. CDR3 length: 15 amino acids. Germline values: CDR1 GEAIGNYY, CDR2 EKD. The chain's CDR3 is CAWEGDTENTDKPIF. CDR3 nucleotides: TGTGCCTGGGAGGGGGATACGGAGAACACCGATAAACCCATCTTT.

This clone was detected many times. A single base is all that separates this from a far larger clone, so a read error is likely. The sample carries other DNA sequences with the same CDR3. CDR3 protein: CACDTLVGPHTDKLIF. For the CDR3, the DNA is TGTGCCTGTGACACCTTAGTTGGCCCTCACACCGATAAACTCATCTTT. The V gene is TRDV2, the J gene TRDJ1; D is ambiguous. This CDR3 spans 16 amino acids. Germline values: CDR1 GEAIGNYY, CDR2 EKD. Deletions cut 0 bases from V and 0 bases from J, with 13 bases between.

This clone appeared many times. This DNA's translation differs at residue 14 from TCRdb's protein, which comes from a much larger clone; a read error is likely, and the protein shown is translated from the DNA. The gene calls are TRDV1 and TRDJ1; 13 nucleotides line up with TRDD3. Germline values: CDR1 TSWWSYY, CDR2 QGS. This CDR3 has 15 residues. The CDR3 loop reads CALGDCTGGYEKLTF. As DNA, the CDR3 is TGTGCTCTTGGGGACTGCACTGGGGGATACGAGAAACTCACCTTT.

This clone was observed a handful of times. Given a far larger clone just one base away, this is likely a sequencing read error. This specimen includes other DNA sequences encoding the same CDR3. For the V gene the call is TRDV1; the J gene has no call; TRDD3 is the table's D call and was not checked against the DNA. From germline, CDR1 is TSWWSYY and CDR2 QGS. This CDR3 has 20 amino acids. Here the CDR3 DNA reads TGTGCTCTTGGGGAACTAGCTGATCTCGATACTGGGGGATACACCGATAAACTCATCTTC. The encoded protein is CALGELADLDTGGYTDKLIF.

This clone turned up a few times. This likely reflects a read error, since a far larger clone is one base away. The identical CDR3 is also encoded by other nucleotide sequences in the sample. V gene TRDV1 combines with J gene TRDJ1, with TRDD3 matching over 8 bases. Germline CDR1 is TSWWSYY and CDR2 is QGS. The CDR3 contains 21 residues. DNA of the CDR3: TGCGCTCTTGGGGAACTTCACAGTCCTACATGGCTGGGGGACGACACCGATAAACTCATCTTT. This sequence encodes CALGELHSPTWLGDDTDKLIF.

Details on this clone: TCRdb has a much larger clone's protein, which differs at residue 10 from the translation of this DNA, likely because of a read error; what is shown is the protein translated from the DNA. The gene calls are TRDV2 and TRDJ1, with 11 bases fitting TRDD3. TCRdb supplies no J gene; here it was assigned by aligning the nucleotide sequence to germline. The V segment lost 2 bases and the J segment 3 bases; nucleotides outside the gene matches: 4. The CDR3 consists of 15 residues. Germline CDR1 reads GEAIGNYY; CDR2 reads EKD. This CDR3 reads CACDSLGDTADKLIF. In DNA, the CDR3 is TGTGCCTGTGACAGTCTGGGGGATACAGCCGATAAACTCATCTTT.

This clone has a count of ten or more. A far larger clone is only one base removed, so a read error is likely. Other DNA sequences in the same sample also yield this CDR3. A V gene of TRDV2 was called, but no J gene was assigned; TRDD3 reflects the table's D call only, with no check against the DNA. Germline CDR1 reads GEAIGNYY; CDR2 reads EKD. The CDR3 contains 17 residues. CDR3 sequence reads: CACDTVGLTGGVQKLIF. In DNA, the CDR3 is TGTGCCTGTGACACCGTGGGGTTAACTGGGGGAGTACAAAAACTCATCTTC.

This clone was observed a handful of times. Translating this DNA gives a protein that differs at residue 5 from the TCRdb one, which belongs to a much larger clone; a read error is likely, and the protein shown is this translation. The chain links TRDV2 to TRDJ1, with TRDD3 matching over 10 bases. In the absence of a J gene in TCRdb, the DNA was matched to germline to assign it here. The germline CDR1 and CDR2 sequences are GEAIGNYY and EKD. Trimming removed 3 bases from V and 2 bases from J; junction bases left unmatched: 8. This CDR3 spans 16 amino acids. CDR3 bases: TGTGCCTGTGACGCCGTGGGGGATACTGAGACCGATAAACTCATCTTT. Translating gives CACDAVGDTETDKLIF.

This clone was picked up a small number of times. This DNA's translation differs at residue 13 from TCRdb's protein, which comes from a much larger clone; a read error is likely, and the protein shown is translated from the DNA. CDR3 in amino acids: CACVWLGDPHTDRLIF. The CDR3, as DNA: TGTGCCTGTGTTTGGCTGGGGGACCCTCACACCGATAGACTCATCTTT. This chain connects TRDV2 to TRDJ1; 8 bases agree with TRDD3. TCRdb gives no J gene; it was assigned here by matching the DNA to germline. The CDR3 covers 16 residues. Germline assignment: CDR1 GEAIGNYY and CDR2 EKD.

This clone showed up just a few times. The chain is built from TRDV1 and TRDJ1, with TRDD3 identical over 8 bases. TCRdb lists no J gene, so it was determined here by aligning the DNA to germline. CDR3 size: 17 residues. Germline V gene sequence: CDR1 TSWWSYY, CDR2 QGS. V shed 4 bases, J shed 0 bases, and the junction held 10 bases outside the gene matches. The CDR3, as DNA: TGTGCTCTTGGGGGTCATACTGGGGGCCAATACACCGATAAACTCATCTTT. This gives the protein CALGGHTGGQYTDKLIF.

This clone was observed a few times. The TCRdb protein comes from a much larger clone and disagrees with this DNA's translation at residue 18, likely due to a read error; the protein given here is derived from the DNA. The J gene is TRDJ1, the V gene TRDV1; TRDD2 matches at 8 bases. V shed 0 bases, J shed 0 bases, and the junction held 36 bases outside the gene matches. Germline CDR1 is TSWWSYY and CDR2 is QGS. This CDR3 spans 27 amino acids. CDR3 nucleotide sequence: TGTGCTCTTGGGGAACTAAAGACGGTATTGGTAACTTCCTACGTCTGGTGGGTGATTACCTACACCGATAAACTCATCTTT. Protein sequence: CALGELKTVLVTSYVWWVITYTDKLIF.

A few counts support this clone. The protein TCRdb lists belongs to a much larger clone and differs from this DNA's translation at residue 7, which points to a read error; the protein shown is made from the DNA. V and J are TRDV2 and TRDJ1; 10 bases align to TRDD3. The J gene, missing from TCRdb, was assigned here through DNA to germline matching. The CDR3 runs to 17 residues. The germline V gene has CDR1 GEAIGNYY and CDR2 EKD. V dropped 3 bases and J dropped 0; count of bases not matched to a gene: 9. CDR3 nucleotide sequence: TGTGCCTGTGACTCATTACGGGGGGATACGTACACCGATAAACTCATCTTT. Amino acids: CACDSLRGDTYTDKLIF.

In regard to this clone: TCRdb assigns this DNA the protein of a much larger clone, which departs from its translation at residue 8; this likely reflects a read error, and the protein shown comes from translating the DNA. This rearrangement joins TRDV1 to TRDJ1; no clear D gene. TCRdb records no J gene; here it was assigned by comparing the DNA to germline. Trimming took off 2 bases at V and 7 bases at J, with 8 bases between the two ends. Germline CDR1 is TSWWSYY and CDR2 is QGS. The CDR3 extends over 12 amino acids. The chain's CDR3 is CALGELRSKLIF. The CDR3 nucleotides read TGTGCTCTTGGGGAATTGCGGTCTAAACTCATCTTT.

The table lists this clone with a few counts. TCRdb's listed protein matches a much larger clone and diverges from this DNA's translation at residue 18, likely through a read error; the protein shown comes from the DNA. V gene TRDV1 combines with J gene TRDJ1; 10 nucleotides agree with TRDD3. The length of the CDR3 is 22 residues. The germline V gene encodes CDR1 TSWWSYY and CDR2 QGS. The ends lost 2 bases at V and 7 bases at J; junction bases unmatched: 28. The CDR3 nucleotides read TGTGCTCTTGGGGAATGCTCCACCTCACAGGGGGATACGTTGAAATTGGCCGCTAAACTCATCTTT. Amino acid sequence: CALGECSTSQGDTLKLAAKLIF.

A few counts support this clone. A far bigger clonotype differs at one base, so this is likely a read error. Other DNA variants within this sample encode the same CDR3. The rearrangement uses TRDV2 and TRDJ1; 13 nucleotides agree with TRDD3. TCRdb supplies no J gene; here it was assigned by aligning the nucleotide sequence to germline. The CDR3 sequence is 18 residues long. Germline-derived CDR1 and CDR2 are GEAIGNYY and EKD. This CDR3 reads CACDVLGDTRSGTDKLIF. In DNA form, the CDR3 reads TGCGCCTGTGACGTACTGGGGGATACGCGGTCAGGCACCGATAAACTCATCTTT.

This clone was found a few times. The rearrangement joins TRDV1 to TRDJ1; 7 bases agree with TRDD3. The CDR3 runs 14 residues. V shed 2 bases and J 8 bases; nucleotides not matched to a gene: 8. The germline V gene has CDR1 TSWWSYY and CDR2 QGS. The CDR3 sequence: CALGECTGELKLIF. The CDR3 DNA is TGTGCTCTTGGGGAATGCACTGGGGAATTGAAACTCATCTTT.

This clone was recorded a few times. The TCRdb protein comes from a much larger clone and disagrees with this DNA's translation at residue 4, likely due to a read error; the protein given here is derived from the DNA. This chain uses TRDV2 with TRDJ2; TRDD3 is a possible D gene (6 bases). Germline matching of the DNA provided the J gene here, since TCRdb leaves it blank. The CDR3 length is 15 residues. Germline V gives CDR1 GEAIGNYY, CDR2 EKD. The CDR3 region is CACGTVGGPTAQLFF. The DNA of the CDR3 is TGTGCCTGTGGCACCGTCGGGGGACCGACAGCACAACTCTTCTTT.

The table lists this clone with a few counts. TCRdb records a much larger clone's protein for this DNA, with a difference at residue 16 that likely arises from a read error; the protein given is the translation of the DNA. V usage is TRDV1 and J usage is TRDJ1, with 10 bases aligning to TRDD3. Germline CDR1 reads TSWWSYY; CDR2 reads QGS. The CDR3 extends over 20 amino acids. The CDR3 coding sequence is TGTGCTCTTGGGGAACTACGACCAGACTGGGGGATCAAGTACACCAATAAACTCATCTTT. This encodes CALGELRPDWGIKYTNKLIF.

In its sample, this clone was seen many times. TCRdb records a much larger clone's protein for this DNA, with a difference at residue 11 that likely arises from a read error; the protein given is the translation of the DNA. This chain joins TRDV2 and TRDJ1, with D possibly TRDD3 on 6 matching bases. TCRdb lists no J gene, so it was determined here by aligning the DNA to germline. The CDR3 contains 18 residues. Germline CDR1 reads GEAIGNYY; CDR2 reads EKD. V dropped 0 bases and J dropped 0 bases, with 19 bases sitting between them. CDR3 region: CACDTVSQGGRYTDKLIF. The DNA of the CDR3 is TGTGCCTGTGACACCGTAAGTCAAGGGGGAAGGTACACCGATAAACTCATCTTT.